This entry concerns a single T cell receptor beta chain. Its specificity is not known. The record originates from a study of OX40 agonist ivuxolimab in advanced cancers. Study findings and constraints: Expanded clones were, on average, more numerous in CD8+ T cells than in CD4+. Antigens targeted by the expanded peripheral T cells were not determined. Doses of 0.1 to 3.0 mg/kg were accompanied by clonal expansion of CD4+ and CD8+ blood T cells by week 6.

The CDR3 contains 14 residues. Germline V CDR1 and CDR2: MDHEN, SYDVKM. V was pared by 6 bases and J by 1 base, with 11 bases between. Measured with immunoSEQ multiplex PCR; TCRdb has only the in-frame clones, and not every one. Of roughly 99,000 clones listed, approximately 90% are singletons. This receptor was identified in an adult with an advanced solid tumor such as melanoma, head and neck, liver or kidney cancer. The source was CD4+ or CD8+ T cells sorted from blood, collected in a trial of the OX40 agonist ivuxolimab. V is TRBV28 and J is TRBJ2-3, with D perhaps TRBD2 (6 bases). DNA for the CDR3: TGTGCCAGCAGGCCCAGGGAGGGCACAGATACGCAGTATTTT. Translation gives CASRPREGTDTQYF. Supplemented by reference TRBV28 and TRBJ2-3, the full variable domain reads DVKVTQSSRYLVKRTGEKVFLECVQDMDHENMFWYRQDPGLGLRLIYFSYDVKMKEKGDIPEGYSVSREKKERFSLILESASTNQTSMYLCASRPREGTDTQYFGPGTRLTVL.